Below, 27 T cell receptor beta chains from the same sample are listed, as sequenced in a study of CD8+ T cells in alopecia areata. RNA was extracted and reverse transcribed into cDNA as the sequencing template. The table came from immunoSEQ multiplex PCR; TCRdb's copy has only in-frame clones and leaves some out. The data show more than 200,000 clones, less than 80% seen once. The specimen was CD4+ T cells sorted from blood, collected at week 0. All receptors derive from a human donor with alopecia areata.

The V call is TRBV30, the J call TRBJ2-7; 8 positions agree with TRBD1. With 7 bases clipped from V and 1 base from J, the junction kept 9 bases outside the gene matches. The CDR3 extends over 14 amino acids. The germline V gene has CDR1 GTSNPN and CDR2 SVGIG (reference sequence). The CDR3 nucleotides are TGTGCCTCCTATCGGACAGGGAGGTCCTACGAGCAGTACTTC. Residues: CASYRTGRSYEQYF.

In regard to this clone: Other nucleotide sequences in the sample specify the same CDR3. In DNA, the CDR3 is TGTGCCAGCAGTTACAGTCCCCAAGAGACCCAGTACTTC. This encodes CASSYSPQETQYF. V and J are TRBV6-5 and TRBJ2-5; D is unresolved. CDR1 is MNHEY and CDR2 is SVGAGI in the germline V gene. Trimming took off 2 bases at V and 1 base at J, with 5 bases between the two ends. This CDR3 contains 13 residues.

This clone was observed a few times. V usage is TRBV10-3 and J usage is TRBJ2-3; D gene unclear. The V gene lost 5 bases and the J gene lost 3 bases, with 15 bases spanning the gap. The germline V gene has CDR1 ENHRY and CDR2 SYGVKD. The CDR3 totals 15 residues. The CDR3 loop reads CAISRVGAGTDTQYF. CDR3 sequence (DNA): TGTGCCATCAGTAGGGTTGGTGCAGGAACAGATACGCAGTATTTT.

This rearrangement joins TRBV15 to TRBJ2-7; tentatively, D is TRBD2 (6 bases). Germline V gene sequence: CDR1 LNHNV, CDR2 YYDKDF (reference sequence). The length of the CDR3 is 14 residues. Trimming took 8 bases from V and 6 from J, leaving 20 bases between them. The chain's CDR3 is CATALDGGPFEQYF. In nucleotides, the CDR3 is TGTGCCACCGCTTTGGACGGGGGACCCTTCGAGCAGTACTTC.

The chain is built from TRBV7-2 and TRBJ2-7, with 12 bases that match TRBD1. The germline V gene has CDR1 SGHTA and CDR2 FQGNSA. The V segment lost 7 bases and the J segment 4 bases; nucleotides outside the gene matches: 5. This CDR3 region has 14 residues. The CDR3 region is CASTRGQGAYEQYF. For the CDR3, the DNA is TGTGCCAGCACCCGGGGACAGGGGGCTTACGAGCAGTACTTC. The whole variable domain, filled in from reference TRBV7-2 and TRBJ2-7, reads GAGVSQSPSNKVTEKGKDVELRCDPISGHTALYWYRQSLGQGLEFLIYFQGNSAPDKSGLPSDRFSAERTGGSVSTLTIQRTQQEDSAVYLCASTRGQGAYEQYFGPGTRLTVT.

The chain combines TRBV5-6 with TRBJ1-2, with D hard to call. CDR1 is SGHDT and CDR2 is YYEEEE in the germline V gene. This CDR3 spans 13 amino acids. V was trimmed by 1 base and J by 2 bases, leaving 6 bases between them. Here the CDR3 DNA reads TGTGCCAGCAGCTTGCGTGGCAACTATGGCTACACCTTC. Amino acids: CASSLRGNYGYTF.

V is TRBV9 and J is TRBJ2-1; weak D call: TRBD2 (5 bases). Between the trimmed V and J ends, which lost 0 bases and 2 bases, there was a span of 12 bases. Germline V gives CDR1 SGDLS, CDR2 YYNGEE. This CDR3 is built from 16 residues. CDR3 DNA: TGTGCCAGCAGCGTAGGAGCGAGGGCGGCCTACAATGAGCAGTTCTTC. It specifies CASSVGARAAYNEQFF. The complete variable domain, with remaining parts taken from reference TRBV9 and TRBJ2-1, reads DSGVTQTPKHLITATGQRVTLRCSPRSGDLSVYWYQQSLDQGLQFLIQYYNGEERAKGNILERFSAQQFPDLHSELNLSSLELGDSALYFCASSVGARAAYNEQFFGPGTRLTVL.

V usage is TRBV7-9 and J usage is TRBJ2-3; 9 bases fit TRBD2. The CDR3 loop spans 15 amino acids. Trimming took 3 bases from V and 2 from J; bases not matched to a gene: 3. Per germline, CDR1 SEHNR and CDR2 FQNEAQ (reference sequence). This chain's CDR3 is CASSFGGGATDTQYF. The CDR3 nucleotides read TGTGCCAGCAGCTTCGGCGGGGGGGCCACAGATACGCAGTATTTT.

This clone came up a few times. The chain has TRBV11-1 and TRBJ2-1; TRBD2 aligns across 8 bases. With 5 bases clipped from V and 5 bases from J, the junction kept 11 bases outside the gene matches. CDR1 and CDR2 (germline): SGHAT, FQDESV (reference sequence). The CDR3 is 16 residues long. The CDR3 loop reads CASSLTAASGHNEQFF. CDR3 nucleotide sequence: TGTGCCAGCAGCCTAACCGCGGCTAGCGGGCACAATGAGCAGTTCTTC.

This chain connects TRBV29-1 to TRBJ1-5; 9 nucleotides align to TRBD1. Germline assignment: CDR1 SQVTM and CDR2 ANQGSEA. The trim removed 6 bases at V and 6 bases at J, leaving 9 bases unmatched. There are 14 residues in the CDR3. This chain's CDR3 is CSVKTGTGRQPQHF. The CDR3 nucleotides read TGCAGCGTGAAAACCGGGACAGGGCGTCAGCCCCAGCATTTT.

V gene TRBV15 combines with J gene TRBJ2-2; D might be TRBD1 (5 bases). Germline CDR1 is LNHNV and CDR2 is YYDKDF (reference sequence). V was trimmed by 0 bases and J by 6 bases, leaving 8 bases between them. This CDR3 contains 14 residues. The CDR3 bases are TGTGCCACCAGCAGAGATGTCAGGGCCGGGGAGCTGTTTTTT. Its translation is CATSRDVRAGELFF.

This clone has more than one count but fewer than ten. The chain recombines TRBV28 with TRBJ2-1, with D possibly being TRBD1 (5 bases). The V end was cut by 7 bases, the J end by 0 bases, with 7 bases between. Germline-derived CDR1 and CDR2 are MDHEN and SYDVKM. The CDR3 sequence is 13 residues long. Here the CDR3 DNA reads TGTGCCAGCAAGGGGAACTCCTACAATGAGCAGTTCTTC. It encodes CASKGNSYNEQFF.

This chain connects TRBV29-1 to TRBJ1-1; D is unresolved. The CDR3 loop spans 10 amino acids. Trimming left V 5 bases short and J 6 bases short, with 7 bases between. Germline CDR1 SQVTM, CDR2 ANQGSEA. CDR3 residues: CSVLDAEAFF. The CDR3 nucleotides read TGCAGCGTTCTAGACGCTGAAGCTTTCTTT.

Worth noting for this clone: The sample carries other DNA sequences with the same CDR3. The CDR3 DNA reads TGTGCCAGCAGCCCCTCCACAGATACGCAGTATTTT. Translating gives CASSPSTDTQYF. The V and J genes are TRBV7-2 and TRBJ2-3, with no clear D. CDR3 length equals 12 residues. Germline-derived CDR1 and CDR2 are SGHTA and FQGNSA. Deletions cut 5 bases from V and 2 bases from J, with 5 bases between. Looking up the rest from reference TRBV7-2 and TRBJ2-3 gives the full variable domain: GAGVSQSPSNKVTEKGKDVELRCDPISGHTALYWYRQSLGQGLEFLIYFQGNSAPDKSGLPSDRFSAERTGGSVSTLTIQRTQQEDSAVYLCASSPSTDTQYFGPGTRLTVL.

This sequence joins TRBV18 and TRBJ1-2; a weak D match, TRBD1 (6 bases). This CDR3 has 13 amino acids. Germline V gene data show CDR1 as KGHSH and CDR2 as LQKENI. The V gene lost 5 bases and the J gene lost 4 bases, with 11 bases spanning the gap. The DNA for the CDR3 is TGTGCCAGCTCATCAGGGGATGGCTATGGCTACACCTTC. Amino acids: CASSSGDGYGYTF. The whole variable domain, remainder taken from reference TRBV18 and TRBJ1-2, is NAGVMQNPRHLVRRRGQEARLRCSPMKGHSHVYWYRQLPEEGLKFMVYLQKENIIDESGMPKERFSAEFPKEGPSILRIQQVVRGDSAAYFCASSSGDGYGYTFGSGTRLTVV.

The rearrangement links TRBV29-1 to TRBJ2-7; 10 bases align to TRBD1. With V trimmed by 6 bases and J by 0 bases, 5 bases remained unmatched. The germline CDR1 and CDR2 sequences are SQVTM and ANQGSEA. There are 14 residues in the CDR3. Written as DNA, the CDR3 is TGCAGCGTGAAAGGGACAGGGGACTCCTACGAGCAGTACTTC. It encodes CSVKGTGDSYEQYF.

The CDR3 loop reads CAWSTTGFQPQHF. In DNA, the CDR3 is TGTGCCTGGAGCACCACAGGGTTTCAGCCCCAGCATTTT. The chain has TRBV30 and TRBJ1-5; tentatively, D is TRBD1 (6 bases). Trimming took 3 bases from V and 6 from J, leaving 12 bases between them. The length of the CDR3 is 13 residues. In germline, CDR1 is GTSNPN, CDR2 SVGIG (reference sequence).

The table lists this clone with a few counts. This chain links TRBV7-9 with TRBJ2-5; 7 bases are shared with TRBD1. Germline trimming cut 3 bases from V and 3 bases from J; bases unmatched to any gene: 4. Germline assignment: CDR1 SEHNR and CDR2 FQNEAQ (reference sequence). CDR3 length: 14 amino acids. The CDR3 DNA follows: TGTGCCAGCAGCTTGAGGGGGCGAAAAGAGACCCAGTACTTC. Protein product: CASSLRGRKETQYF.

The rearrangement uses TRBV30 and TRBJ1-6, with D perhaps TRBD1 (6 bases). The CDR3 runs to 14 residues. The ends were cut back, 0 bases at V and 10 bases at J, with 13 bases in the middle. The germline V gene has CDR1 GTSNPN and CDR2 SVGIG (reference sequence). This chain's CDR3 is CAWSVLQGGSPLHF. The CDR3 DNA reads TGTGCCTGGAGTGTACTACAGGGAGGCTCACCCCTCCACTTT.

The chain has TRBV6-1 and TRBJ1-5; a weak D match, TRBD1 (5 bases). Trimming left V 11 bases short and J 4 bases short, with 18 bases between. CDR1 and CDR2 (germline): MNHNS, SASEGT. The CDR3 totals 14 residues. The CDR3 DNA follows: TGTGCCGGACAAGGACCCTTGGGGAATCAGCCCCAGCATTTT. It is translated as CAGQGPLGNQPQHF.

This clone has only a few counts. This chain joins TRBV29-1 and TRBJ2-2, with D possibly TRBD1 on 6 matching bases. From germline, CDR1 is SQVTM and CDR2 ANQGSEA. The CDR3 extends over 13 amino acids. Trimming took 7 bases from V and 0 from J, leaving 9 bases between them. The CDR3 nucleotides read TGCAGCGCCAGGACAGCGAACACCGGGGAGCTGTTTTTT. It encodes CSARTANTGELFF.

The chain employs TRBV9 and TRBJ1-1; a weak D match, TRBD1 (5 bases). The CDR3 spans 15 residues. Germline lookup yields CDR1 SGDLS and CDR2 YYNGEE. Trimming took 0 bases from V and 4 from J, leaving 13 bases between them. The chain's CDR3 is CASSVEGTRGTEAFF. In DNA form, the CDR3 reads TGTGCCAGCAGCGTAGAGGGGACGCGGGGCACTGAAGCTTTCTTT.

This clone was detected only a few times. The rearrangement links TRBV27 to TRBJ1-6; TRBD1 might be the D (5 bases). The CDR3 totals 17 residues. From germline, CDR1 is MNHEY and CDR2 SMNVEV (reference sequence). Trimming took off 2 bases at V and 4 bases at J, with 15 bases between the two ends. CDR3 nucleotide sequence: TGTGCCAGCAGTTTACTGGGGCAGGGCGGTTATAATTCACCCCTCCACTTT. Translated: CASSLLGQGGYNSPLHF.

This chain uses TRBV30 with TRBJ2-5; D perhaps matches TRBD2 (6 bases). The V and J ends lost 3 bases and 4 bases respectively, with 15 bases between them. The CDR3 extends over 14 amino acids. CDR1 is GTSNPN and CDR2 is SVGIG in the germline V gene (reference sequence). The CDR3: CAWSPTRRGETQYF. In DNA form, the CDR3 reads TGTGCCTGGAGCCCAACGAGGAGGGGAGAGACCCAGTACTTC.

In its sample, this clone was seen a few times. The CDR3 DNA follows: TGTGCCAGCAGTGAAGTAGCGGGGGGCCCTATTAAAGCAGATACGCAGTATTTT. Residues: CASSEVAGGPIKADTQYF. The chain carries TRBV25-1 and TRBJ2-3; 10 nucleotides match TRBD2. Germline lookup yields CDR1 MGHDK and CDR2 SYGVNS. V lost 2 bases, J lost 4 bases, and 12 bases stayed unmatched. CDR3 length: 18 residues.

V is TRBV6-6 and J is TRBJ2-1; D is possibly TRBD1 (5 bases). CDR1 and CDR2 from the germline V gene are MNHNY and SVGAGI (reference sequence). V was cut by 5 bases and J by 7 bases, with 9 bases left in between. This CDR3 has 12 amino acids. CDR3 DNA sequence: TGTGCCAGCAGTCGCAGGGTTAATGAGCAGTTCTTC. It translates to CASSRRVNEQFF.

V is TRBV27 and J is TRBJ2-2; perhaps TRBD1 as D (7 bases). The ends were cut back, 6 bases at V and 3 bases at J, with 17 bases in the middle. This CDR3 contains 16 residues. Germline values: CDR1 MNHEY, CDR2 SMNVEV (reference sequence). In nucleotides, the CDR3 is TGTGCCAGCAGATCTCGACAGGGAGGATACACCGGGGAGCTGTTTTTT. As protein: CASRSRQGGYTGELFF.